One sample yielded the 13 T cell receptor beta chains listed below, sequenced in a study of cytomegalovirus exposure and HLA in healthy donors. The PCR had 60 Vbeta and 13 Jbeta primers. Clones were read by immunoSEQ multiplex PCR, and TCRdb kept only the in-frame ones, dropping some. This sample has approximately 160,000 clones; around four fifths occur once, and the top ten carry around 13%. The source material was PBMCs. The receptors were sampled from a woman aged 50 to 60 in good health and CMV-seropositive.

The J gene is TRBJ2-5, the V gene TRBV19; possibly TRBD1 for D (6 bases). CDR3 length: 17 residues. V gave up 1 base and J gave up 5 bases, with 20 bases separating them. Looked up from germline, CDR1 is LNHDA and CDR2 is SQIVND (reference sequence). CDR3 nucleotide sequence: TGTGCCAGTAGTATAGGCCGTCCGGGCAGGGGAGTGGAGACCCAGTACTTC. This sequence encodes CASSIGRPGRGVETQYF.

The chain employs TRBV6-5 and TRBJ2-7; D not certain. Trimming removed 2 bases at V and 6 bases at J, with 5 bases between. The CDR3 runs 11 residues. Germline V lookup: CDR1 MNHEY, CDR2 SVGAGI. The CDR3, as DNA: TGTGCCAGCAGTTACCTAAGCGAGCAGTACTTC. It translates to CASSYLSEQYF.

The chain carries TRBV7-9 and TRBJ1-4, with D maybe TRBD1 (6 bases). CDR1 SEHNR and CDR2 FQNEAQ come from the germline V gene (reference sequence). This CDR3 spans 16 amino acids. V was pared by 4 bases and J by 2 bases, with 14 bases between. The CDR3 spells CASSSGVTYTNEKLFF. CDR3 sequence (DNA): TGTGCCAGCAGCTCAGGGGTTACGTACACTAATGAAAAACTGTTTTTT.

The rearrangement uses TRBV10-1 and TRBJ2-3; D unresolved. V was trimmed by 0 bases and J by 3 bases, leaving 13 bases between them. This CDR3 has 16 amino acids. Germline lookup yields CDR1 WNHNN and CDR2 SYGVQD (reference sequence). CDR3 DNA: TGCGCCAGCAGTGAGTCTTCTTTTACCCTAACAGATACGCAGTATTTT. Translating it yields CASSESSFTLTDTQYF.

This clone has more than one count but fewer than ten. This chain joins TRBV18 and TRBJ1-1; 7 bases are shared with TRBD1. CDR1 is KGHSH, CDR2 LQKENI, per germline. Trimming removed 4 bases from V and 3 bases from J; junction bases left unmatched: 2. The CDR3 runs to 13 residues. The CDR3: CASSQTGDTEAFF. CDR3 DNA sequence: TGTGCCAGCTCACAAACAGGGGACACTGAAGCTTTCTTT. Drawing the rest from reference TRBV18 and TRBJ1-1, the complete variable domain is NAGVMQNPRHLVRRRGQEARLRCSPMKGHSHVYWYRQLPEEGLKFMVYLQKENIIDESGMPKERFSAEFPKEGPSILRIQQVVRGDSAAYFCASSQTGDTEAFFGQGTRLTVV.

This clone has more than one count but fewer than ten. The chain links TRBV19 to TRBJ2-3; 14 nucleotides agree with TRBD2. The germline V gene has CDR1 LNHDA and CDR2 SQIVND (reference sequence). V trimming: 6 bases; J trimming: 3 bases; junction bases outside the gene matches: 5. CDR3 length: 16 residues. CDR3 residues: CASSPGLAGVTDTQYF. For the CDR3, the DNA is TGTGCCAGTAGCCCGGGACTAGCGGGGGTAACAGATACGCAGTATTTT.

CDR3 region: CASSPTSGVYEQYF. The CDR3 DNA is TGTGCCAGCAGTCCTACATCCGGAGTTTACGAGCAGTACTTC. The chain combines TRBV28 with TRBJ2-7; D call uncertain. CDR3 size: 14 residues. Germline values: CDR1 MDHEN, CDR2 SYDVKM. With 5 bases removed from V and 4 bases from J, the gap between germline ends came to 15 bases.

This clone has a single count. The rearrangement joins TRBV9 to TRBJ2-5, with 9 bases that match TRBD2. After removal of 3 bases from V and 2 bases from J, the junction contained 5 bases not matched to a gene. There are 15 residues in the CDR3. Germline CDR1 reads SGDLS; CDR2 reads YYNGEE. The CDR3 bases are TGTGCCAGCAGCGCCTGGGCGGGGGGGCAAGAGACCCAGTACTTC. Its translation is CASSAWAGGQETQYF.

The chain joins TRBV19 to TRBJ1-2; 10 positions match TRBD1. V lost 5 bases to trimming and J lost 5 bases; unmatched junction nucleotides: 8. Germline CDR1 and CDR2: LNHDA and SQIVND (reference sequence). The CDR3 contains 15 residues. CDR3 region: CASSEGQGNSYGYTF. CDR3 DNA sequence: TGTGCCAGTAGTGAGGGACAGGGGAACTCGTATGGCTACACCTTC.

J is TRBJ2-7 and V is TRBV7-6; 11 bases are shared with TRBD2. The CDR3 spans 19 residues. Germline V lookup: CDR1 SGHVS, CDR2 FNYEAQ. V shed 2 bases, J shed 0 bases, and the junction held 12 bases outside the gene matches. The CDR3 region has the DNA TGTGCCAGCAGCTTAACTAGCGCTAGCGGGGGGTCGAGCTCCTACGAGCAGTACTTC. Translating it yields CASSLTSASGGSSSYEQYF.

This clone was seen only once. Here the CDR3 reads CASSSVPRNTIYF. CDR3 in DNA: TGTGCCAGTAGTTCGGTTCCCAGAAACACCATATATTTT. The V and J genes are TRBV19 and TRBJ1-3; the D is unclear. Trimming took 5 bases from V and 5 from J, leaving 10 bases between them. This CDR3 spans 13 amino acids. Germline assignment: CDR1 LNHDA and CDR2 SQIVND (reference sequence).

J is TRBJ2-6 and V is TRBV2, with D tentatively TRBD2 (5 bases). The CDR3 is made up of 15 amino acids. V was cut by 6 bases and J by 0 bases, with 9 bases left in between. Germline V CDR1 and CDR2: SNHLY, FYNNEI. CDR3 protein: CASREGGSGANVLTF. CDR3 sequence (DNA): TGTGCCAGCAGAGAGGGTGGCTCTGGGGCCAACGTCCTGACTTTC.

The chain uses TRBV2 and TRBJ2-2, with a weak D call TRBD1 (5 bases). The V end lost 4 bases, the J end lost 4 bases, and 13 bases lay between the germline ends. The CDR3 consists of 15 residues. Germline loops: CDR1 SNHLY, CDR2 FYNNEI. CDR3 in amino acids: CASSVQGLGTGELFF. The CDR3 region has the DNA TGTGCCAGCAGTGTTCAGGGTTTGGGCACCGGGGAGCTGTTTTTT.